These 14 T cell receptor beta chains share one sample of origin, sequenced in a study of response to subunit inactivated influenza vaccine. TCRdb passed the RT-PCR reads through MiXCR, listing each CDR3 protein once. The sample holds around 200,000 distinct CDR3 sequences, about a tenth seen once. The material sequenced was non-naive T cells sorted from PBMCs, taken on the day of vaccination. The source is a man in his forties or fifties who received an inactivated influenza vaccine.

The J gene is TRBJ2-3, the V gene TRBV4-2; TRBD1 agrees at 8 bases. CDR3 length: 14 residues. V lost 3 bases, J lost 11 bases, and 10 bases stayed unmatched. Germline V CDR1 and CDR2: LGHNA, YNFKEQ. CDR3 sequence reads: CASSQDRVPEMQYF. CDR3 coding DNA: TGTGCCAGCAGCCAGGACAGGGTCCCAGAGATGCAGTATTTT.

This clonotype has at least ten counts. The V call is TRBV7-3, the J call TRBJ2-7; D ambiguous. Trimming left V 7 bases short and J 5 bases short, with 15 bases between. CDR1 is SGHTA, CDR2 FQGTGA, per germline. The CDR3 contains 13 residues. The DNA of the CDR3 is TGTGCCAGCACCACACATTCAGTGGACGAGCAGTACTTC. Its protein is CASTTHSVDEQYF.

This clonotype has at least ten counts. The gene calls are TRBV7-9 and TRBJ2-1, with TRBD2 identical over 9 bases. Germline V gene data show CDR1 as SEHNR and CDR2 as FQNEAQ (reference sequence). The V and J ends lost 0 bases and 2 bases, in that order; junction bases with no gene match: 5. The CDR3 contains 17 residues. The CDR3 spells CASSLASGGFPYNEQFF. In DNA, the CDR3 is TGTGCCAGCAGCTTAGCTAGCGGGGGTTTCCCCTACAATGAGCAGTTCTTC.

This clonotype has more than one count but fewer than ten. J is TRBJ2-1 and V is TRBV6-5; tentative D call: TRBD2 (5 bases). CDR3 size: 16 residues. V was pared by 3 bases and J by 7 bases, with 19 bases between. Germline lookup yields CDR1 MNHEY and CDR2 SVGAGI. CDR3 sequence: CASSYSVAGGRNEQFF. CDR3 sequence (DNA): TGTGCCAGCAGTTATTCGGTTGCCGGCGGGCGAAATGAGCAGTTCTTC.

V gene TRBV28 combines with J gene TRBJ2-7; D perhaps matches TRBD1 (6 bases). Per the germline V gene, CDR1 is MDHEN and CDR2 is SYDVKM. The length of the CDR3 is 15 residues. The germline V and J ends were trimmed by 6 bases and 3 bases, with 18 bases remaining between them. The CDR3, as DNA: TGTGCCAGCAGACAAAAGGGACACCCGATCTACGAGCAGTACTTC. This translates into CASRQKGHPIYEQYF.

This clonotype showed up many times. This chain uses TRBV4-3 with TRBJ2-3; weak D call: TRBD2 (6 bases). This CDR3 region has 15 residues. The germline CDR1 and CDR2 sequences are LGHNA and YSLEER. V lost 0 bases and J 7 bases, leaving 14 bases between the germline ends. The CDR3 DNA follows: TGCGCCAGCAGCCAAGACGACGGGAGTAAGAATACGCAGTATTTT. Translation: CASSQDDGSKNTQYF.

A few counts support this clonotype. This chain connects TRBV14 to TRBJ1-6, with no clear D. The germline V gene encodes CDR1 SGHDN and CDR2 FVKESK. The CDR3 runs 15 residues. Trimming stripped 1 base from V and 3 bases from J, with 7 bases between. The chain's CDR3 is CASSQAHSYNSPLHF. The CDR3 nucleotides read TGTGCCAGCAGCCAAGCACACAGCTATAATTCACCCCTCCACTTT.

This clonotype was counted at least ten times. The chain carries TRBV28 and TRBJ1-2, with a possible D match to TRBD1 (6 bases). The CDR3 runs 13 residues. Trimming removed 6 bases at V and 2 bases at J, with 10 bases between. CDR1 is MDHEN and CDR2 is SYDVKM in the germline V gene. CDR3 coding DNA: TGTGCCAGCAGGCGGGGGGGCAACTATGGCTACACCTTC. It codes for CASRRGGNYGYTF.

This clonotype was seen at least ten times. The gene calls are TRBV7-2 and TRBJ1-3, with D possibly TRBD1 on 6 matching bases. The V and J ends lost 5 bases and 3 bases respectively, with 14 bases between them. The germline V gene has CDR1 SGHTA and CDR2 FQGNSA. The CDR3 sequence is 15 residues long. DNA of the CDR3: TGTGCCAGCAGCCAACTCAGGGGCGGTGGAAACACCATATATTTT. Encoded protein: CASSQLRGGGNTIYF.

This clonotype showed up many times. This chain links TRBV18 with TRBJ1-2; D is unclear. V lost 3 bases and J 4 bases, leaving 6 bases between the germline ends. The germline gives CDR1 KGHSH, CDR2 LQKENI. The CDR3 runs to 12 residues. CDR3 nucleotides: TGTGCCAGCTCACCGCCCACCTATGGCTACACCTTC. Translated, it gives CASSPPTYGYTF.

This clonotype was observed a handful of times. The chain employs TRBV28 and TRBJ2-3, with TRBD2 identical over 11 bases. CDR3 size: 20 residues. Trimming took 6 bases from V and 3 from J; bases not matched to a gene: 20. The germline V gene encodes CDR1 MDHEN and CDR2 SYDVKM. The CDR3 sequence is CASSYLLSPKLAGETDTQYF. Here the CDR3 DNA reads TGTGCCAGCAGCTACCTGCTCTCCCCCAAACTAGCGGGGGAAACAGATACGCAGTATTTT. Variable domain in full (rest from reference TRBV28 and TRBJ2-3): DVKVTQSSRYLVKRTGEKVFLECVQDMDHENMFWYRQDPGLGLRLIYFSYDVKMKEKGDIPEGYSVSREKKERFSLILESASTNQTSMYLCASSYLLSPKLAGETDTQYFGPGTRLTVL.

This clonotype was recorded many times. V gene TRBV5-1 combines with J gene TRBJ2-4; D assignment may be TRBD1 or TRBD2 (5 bases each). Germline V CDR1 and CDR2: SGHRS, YFSETQ. Trimming took 4 bases from V and 8 from J, leaving 16 bases between them. This CDR3 region has 14 residues. CDR3 nucleotide sequence: TGCGCCAGCAGCCCGGACGGGGCGAGGGACATTCAGTACTTC. Its protein is CASSPDGARDIQYF. Full variable domain (rest looked up from reference TRBV5-1 and TRBJ2-4): KAGVTQTPRYLIKTRGQQVTLSCSPISGHRSVSWYQQTPGQGLQFLFEYFSETQRNKGNFPGRFSGRQFSNSRSEMNVSTLELGDSALYLCASSPDGARDIQYFGAGTRLSVL.

This clonotype has just a few counts. As DNA, the CDR3 is TGTGCCAGCAGTCTTACAAGCTCTGGAAACACCATATATTTT. It codes for CASSLTSSGNTIYF. The rearrangement joins TRBV12-3 or TRBV12-4 to TRBJ1-3; D gene ambiguous. V was shortened by 5 bases and J by 0 bases, with 8 bases between the two germline ends. The CDR3 sequence is 14 residues long.

This chain connects TRBV19 to TRBJ2-1, with unresolved D. The CDR3 totals 16 residues. V lost 0 bases and J 7 bases, leaving 16 bases between the germline ends. Germline values: CDR1 LNHDA, CDR2 SQIVND (reference sequence). CDR3: CASSIDSWVPGNEQFF. CDR3 nucleotides: TGTGCCAGTAGTATAGATAGCTGGGTACCCGGGAATGAGCAGTTCTTC. The full variable domain, completed using reference TRBV19 and TRBJ2-1, is DGGITQSPKYLFRKEGQNVTLSCEQNLNHDAMYWYRQDPGQGLRLIYYSQIVNDFQKGDIAEGYSVSREKKESFPLTVTSAQKNPTAFYLCASSIDSWVPGNEQFFGPGTRLTVL.